These T cell receptor beta chains were read from a single sample in a study of vaccination and CD4 T cells after COVID-19. The antigens for these receptors are not known. Each CDR3 protein is one row after TCRdb ran MiXCR on the PCR reads. This sample carries fewer than 15,000 distinct CDR3 sequences, about a third of them seen once, and the ten largest clones take about 12%. The source material was CD4+ T cells from blood, cultured in vitro. Receptor source: a human donor who had recovered from COVID-19. CDR3s include the opening cysteine and the closing phenylalanine or tryptophan. A D gene is named only where the DNA matches it firmly. A row's size may be missing; if present it is once, few, many or a size class.

TRBV20-1	TRBJ2-7	NA	NA	TGCAGTGCGCCGATAGTAGGGAATTCCTACGAGCAGTACTTC	CSAPIVGNSYEQYF
TRBV20-1	TRBJ2-1	NA	TRBD2	TGCAGTGCTTTTTGGACTAGCGGGAGAAATGAGCAGTTCTTC	CSAFWTSGRNEQFF
TRBV6-5	TRBJ1-5	NA	NA	TGTGCCAGCAGTTACGGGCAGGTAGAGCAGCCCCAGCATTTT	CASSYGQVEQPQHF
TRBV20-1	TRBJ2-5	few	TRBD1	TGCAGTGCTAGAGTACCGACAGGGCGGCGGGAGACCCAGTACTTC	CSARVPTGRRETQYF
TRBV5-5	TRBJ1-2	NA	NA	TGTGCCAGCAGCGGAGGACAGTTCTATGGCTACACCTTC	CASSGGQFYGYTF
TRBV2	TRBJ1-6	NA	NA	TGTGCCAGCAGTGAACGGGTCATCCTAAGCGATTCACCCCTCCACTTT	CASSERVILSDSPLHF
TRBV28	TRBJ2-3	NA	TRBD2	TGTGCCAGCGGGACTAGCGGGAGTCCAGATACGCAGTATTTT	CASGTSGSPDTQYF
TRBV20-1	TRBJ2-3	few	NA	TGCAGTGCTAGCAGGACAGCTCAAGATACGCAGTATTTT	CSASRTAQDTQYF
TRBV20-1	TRBJ2-3	medium-sized	NA	TGCAGTGCTAGTCACCAATCCGGGAACATTCGCACAGATACGCAGTATTTT	CSASHQSGNIRTDTQYF
TRBV20-1	TRBJ2-7	few	NA	TGCAGTGCTAGCCGGCCAGGGAACTACGAGCAGTACTTC	CSASRPGNYEQYF
TRBV6-1	TRBJ2-3	NA	TRBD2	TGTGCCAGCCAAGACGGACTAGATGCGGGCGGACGGCAGTATTTT	CASQDGLDAGGRQYF
TRBV10-3	TRBJ2-4	NA	NA	TGTGCCATCAGTGAGGTCTGGACAGAATTAGCCAAAAACATTCAGTACTTC	CAISEVWTELAKNIQYF
TRBV12-3/TRBV12-4	TRBJ2-2	NA	NA	TGTGCCAGCAGTGGAGGGCGGGGGGAGCTGTTTTTT	CASSGGRGELFF
TRBV11-2	TRBJ2-5	once	NA	TGTGCCAGCAGCTTTTCGACAGGACAAGAGACCCAGTACTTC	CASSFSTGQETQYF
TRBV6-1	TRBJ1-6	few	NA	TGTGCCATCTCGCCAGGGGTAACCTCACCCCTCCACTTT	CAISPGVTSPLHF
TRBV30	TRBJ1-5	NA	NA	TGTGCCTGGAGTGTAGGGGGGATCCAGCCCCAGCATTTT	CAWSVGGIQPQHF
TRBV6-1	TRBJ2-7	NA	NA	TGTGCCAGCAGTGAAGCAGGAAACTACGAGCAGTACTTC	CASSEAGNYEQYF
TRBV5-1	TRBJ2-2	NA	NA	TGCGCCAGCAGCTTGTTCCAGGGGAACACCGGGGAGCTGTTTTTT	CASSLFQGNTGELFF
TRBV20-1	TRBJ2-3	NA	NA	TGCAGTGCTAGAGGGAAACAGGGAGGGACAGATACGCAGTATTTT	CSARGKQGGTDTQYF
TRBV7-9	TRBJ1-6	NA	NA	TGTGCCAGCTCGCCGATTAGCTCCTATAATTCACCCCTCCACTTT	CASSPISSYNSPLHF
TRBV2	TRBJ1-2	NA	NA	TGTGCCAGCCTCCCCGACCGGGATAACTATGGCTACACCTTC	CASLPDRDNYGYTF
TRBV6-2/TRBV6-3	TRBJ1-2	NA	NA	TGTGCCAGCACCGTCGGGACGGCTATCAGTGGCTACACCTTC	CASTVGTAISGYTF
TRBV20-1	TRBJ2-5	few	TRBD2	TGCAGTGCCCGGACTAGACCACAAGAGACCCAGTACTTC	CSARTRPQETQYF
TRBV5-4	TRBJ2-3	NA	TRBD2	TGTGCCAGCAGCCCAGCTAGCGGGAGTGCTACAGATACGCAGTATTTT	CASSPASGSATDTQYF
TRBV14	TRBJ1-5	few	NA	TGTGCCAGCAGCCAAGGGATCAATCAGCCCCAGCATTTT	CASSQGINQPQHF
TRBV5-5	TRBJ2-5	few	NA	TGTGCCAGCAGCCACTTGGGAGGGGGCCAATACCAAGAGACCCAGTACTTC	CASSHLGGGQYQETQYF
TRBV27	TRBJ1-5	medium-sized	TRBD1	TGTGCCAGCAGAGTACAGGGGGCGAGCAATCAGCCCCAGCATTTT	CASRVQGASNQPQHF
TRBV7-9	TRBJ2-2	NA	TRBD1	TGTGCCAGCAGCCGAAGGACAGGGATAATGGGCGGGGAGCTGTTTTTT	CASSRRTGIMGGELFF
TRBV11-3	TRBJ2-2	NA	NA	TGTGCCAGCAGCTTGGGGGGAACCGGGGAGCTGTTTTTT	CASSLGGTGELFF
TRBV28	TRBJ1-4	NA	TRBD1	TGTGCCAGCAGCTTACGATCCGGGACAGGGGGGCGAGAACTGTTTTTT	CASSLRSGTGGRELFF
TRBV19	TRBJ2-7	NA	TRBD2	TGTGCCAGTAGTACAGCCGGACTAGTGGGCGAGCAGTACTTC	CASSTAGLVGEQYF
TRBV7-9	TRBJ2-5	NA	NA	TGTGCCGCTTCAGAGGAGGGACGGGAGACCCAGTACTTC	CAASEEGRETQYF
TRBV7-2	TRBJ2-6	few	TRBD1	TGTGCCAGCAGCTCGACCCCCGGGACAGGGGGGTCTGGGGCCAACGTCCTGACTTTC	CASSSTPGTGGSGANVLTF
TRBV10-1	TRBJ2-1	NA	NA	TGCGCCAGCAGTGGCGACCTAGGAGGCCAGTTCTTC	CASSGDLGGQFF
TRBV10-3	TRBJ2-5	few	NA	TGTGCCATCAGTGTGGACAGCCAAGAGACCCAGTACTTC	CAISVDSQETQYF
TRBV24-1	TRBJ2-6	few	NA	TGTGCCATCACGACGAGCTCTGGGGCCAACGTCCTGACTTTC	CAITTSSGANVLTF
TRBV28	TRBJ2-1	few	TRBD2	TGTGCCAGCTGGAGCCGCGGGGGGGTCAATGAGCAGTTCTTC	CASWSRGGVNEQFF
TRBV18	TRBJ2-3	NA	NA	TGTGCCAGCTCACCAACTGAGACGGAGGGGCATACGCAGTATTTT	CASSPTETEGHTQYF
TRBV29-1	TRBJ2-2	few	NA	TGCAGCGTTGGACAGACGAACACCGGGGAGCTGTTTTTT	CSVGQTNTGELFF
TRBV7-9	TRBJ2-5	NA	NA	TGTGCCAGCAGCTTAGGACAGTTCCGCGGTCGGCGAGAGACCCAGTACTTC	CASSLGQFRGRRETQYF
TRBV20-1	TRBJ1-3	NA	NA	TGCAGTGCTAGCGGGGTGGGCGGAAACACCATATATTTT	CSASGVGGNTIYF
TRBV20-1	TRBJ1-6	NA	NA	TGCAGTGCTAGAACCGCTGCTTTCTATAGTTCACCCCTCCACTTT	CSARTAAFYSSPLHF
TRBV2	TRBJ2-2	NA	NA	TGTGCCAGCACCGTCGTCGAGGCCCCCGGGGAGCTGTTTTTT	CASTVVEAPGELFF
TRBV24-1	TRBJ2-5	few	NA	TGTGCCACCGCGGCTGGCGGGAACCAAGAGACCCAGTACTTC	CATAAGGNQETQYF
TRBV20-1	TRBJ2-5	NA	NA	TGCAGTGCTAGAGATCACGAGACCCAGTACTTC	CSARDHETQYF
TRBV20-1	TRBJ2-5	NA	NA	TGCAGTGCTAACCCGACGGGGGAGACCCAGTACTTC	CSANPTGETQYF
TRBV12-3/TRBV12-4	TRBJ2-2	once	NA	TGTGCCAGCACCTCCCGAGGGGGAGCCGACAACACCGGGGAGCTGTTTTTT	CASTSRGGADNTGELFF